The 18 T cell receptor beta chains reported below all come from one sample, sequenced in a study of glioma-infiltrating T cells. The iRepertoire nested amplicon-rescue multiplex PCR amplified TCR alpha and beta CDR3s from RNA. TCRdb re-called the multiplex PCR reads through MiXCR, storing one row per CDR3 protein. The table shows about 190,000 distinct CDR3 sequences, with over 30% occurring only once. The sample consisted of glioma tissue, nonneoplastic brain tissue, or PBMCs (not recorded which). All receptors come from a human donor with low-grade glioma or glioblastoma, undergoing nonglioma brain surgery, or in good health (not recorded which).

There are many counts of this clonotype. The chain combines TRBV28 with TRBJ1-2, with TRBD1 matching over 9 bases. Germline CDR1 is MDHEN and CDR2 is SYDVKM. CDR3 length equals 14 residues. The V gene end was trimmed by 4 bases and the J gene end by 2 bases; junction bases not matched to a gene: 2. DNA for the CDR3: TGTGCCAGCAGTTCCGGACAGGGGAACTATGGCTACACCTTC. Amino acid sequence: CASSSGQGNYGYTF.

Many counts were recorded for this clonotype. The chain is built from TRBV5-1 and TRBJ2-1; maybe TRBD2 (5 bases). Trimming removed 3 bases at V and 3 bases at J, with 13 bases between. This CDR3 is built from 15 residues. Germline CDR1 and CDR2: SGHRS and YFSETQ. The chain's CDR3 is CASSSISTSYNEQFF. The CDR3 DNA sequence: TGCGCCAGCAGCTCGATATCTACTAGCTACAATGAGCAGTTCTTC.

This clonotype was seen repeatedly, ten times or more. The chain joins TRBV2 to TRBJ2-3; TRBD2 agrees at 8 bases. Germline V CDR1 and CDR2: SNHLY, FYNNEI. The CDR3 consists of 15 residues. Trimming cost V 4 bases and J 4 bases; bases outside gene matches: 7. CDR3 nucleotides: TGTGCCAGCAGTGGAGTGGCGGGAGGCGCAGATACGCAGTATTTT. Translating it yields CASSGVAGGADTQYF.

This clonotype was recorded at least ten times. The chain employs TRBV7-9 and TRBJ2-2; D remains unclear. CDR1 and CDR2 (germline): SEHNR, FQNEAQ (reference sequence). The ends were cut back, 0 bases at V and 5 bases at J, with 7 bases in the middle. CDR3 size: 14 residues. This CDR3 reads CASSLAVPTGELFF. The CDR3, as DNA: TGTGCCAGCAGCTTAGCAGTCCCAACCGGGGAGCTGTTTTTT. The whole variable domain, remainder taken from reference TRBV7-9 and TRBJ2-2, is DTGVSQNPRHKITKRGQNVTFRCDPISEHNRLYWYRQTLGQGPEFLTYFQNEAQLEKSRLLSDRFSAERPKGSFSTLEIQRTEQGDSAMYLCASSLAVPTGELFFGEGSRLTVL.

This clonotype was detected many times. V usage is TRBV7-9 and J usage is TRBJ2-1; TRBD1 is a possible D gene (5 bases). Germline V gene lookup returns CDR1 SEHNR and CDR2 FQNEAQ (reference sequence). The V and J ends lost 1 base and 8 bases respectively, with 21 bases between them. The CDR3 extends over 17 amino acids. The CDR3: CASSLDFGGRKGYEQFF. In nucleotides, the CDR3 is TGTGCCAGCAGCTTAGATTTTGGCGGCCGCAAGGGGTATGAGCAGTTCTTC.

This clonotype occurred many times. V gene TRBV24-1 combines with J gene TRBJ2-1; 11 bases are shared with TRBD2. Unmatched junction bases numbered 5, after V lost 2 bases and J lost 3 bases. From germline, CDR1 is KGHDR and CDR2 SFDVKD. The CDR3 has 17 amino acids. In DNA, the CDR3 is TGTGCCACCAGTGATTCTGTCACTAGCGGGGGCTACAATGAGCAGTTCTTC. It is translated as CATSDSVTSGGYNEQFF.

This clonotype was recorded at least ten times. The chain is built from TRBV24-1 and TRBJ2-1, with a possible D match to TRBD1 (6 bases). Trimming took off 4 bases at V and 9 bases at J, with 18 bases between the two ends. The CDR3 loop spans 15 amino acids. The V gene's germline CDR1 is KGHDR and CDR2 SFDVKD. The CDR3 region is CATSERSALQGEQFF. The CDR3 nucleotides are TGTGCCACCAGTGAGAGGAGCGCCCTACAGGGTGAGCAGTTCTTC.

This clonotype appeared a few times. The chain employs TRBV29-1 and TRBJ2-3; 10 nucleotides align to TRBD2. This CDR3 region has 14 residues. With 7 bases clipped from V and 2 bases from J, the junction kept 6 bases outside the gene matches. Germline V gene lookup returns CDR1 SQVTM and CDR2 ANQGSEA. As DNA, the CDR3 is TGCAGCGATAGGACTAGCGGAAACACAGATACGCAGTATTTT. It translates to CSDRTSGNTDTQYF.

This clonotype has at least ten counts. The rearrangement joins TRBV28 to TRBJ2-7; the D gene is possibly TRBD2 (5 bases). Germline CDR1 and CDR2: MDHEN and SYDVKM. CDR3 size: 15 residues. V lost 3 bases, J lost 2 bases, and 14 bases lay in between. The CDR3 sequence: CASSLGGSTTYEQYF. The CDR3 nucleotides are TGTGCCAGCAGTTTGGGTGGGAGCACCACCTACGAGCAGTACTTC. The whole variable domain, filled in from reference TRBV28 and TRBJ2-7, reads DVKVTQSSRYLVKRTGEKVFLECVQDMDHENMFWYRQDPGLGLRLIYFSYDVKMKEKGDIPEGYSVSREKKERFSLILESASTNQTSMYLCASSLGGSTTYEQYFGPGTRLTVT.

At least ten counts were recorded for this clonotype. The chain couples TRBV4-3 to TRBJ2-7, with D maybe TRBD2 (7 bases). Between the trimmed V and J ends, which lost 0 bases and 3 bases, there was a span of 12 bases. Germline V gives CDR1 LGHNA, CDR2 YSLEER. This CDR3 has 15 residues. The CDR3 here is CASSQDSGGLYEQYF. CDR3 sequence (DNA): TGCGCCAGCAGCCAAGATTCCGGGGGGCTCTACGAGCAGTACTTC.

The table lists this clonotype with many counts. The V call is TRBV2, the J call TRBJ2-3; D may correspond to TRBD1 or TRBD2 (5 bases each). This CDR3 spans 14 amino acids. V lost 5 bases and J 0 bases, leaving 9 bases between the germline ends. Germline values: CDR1 SNHLY, CDR2 FYNNEI. CDR3 sequence: CASSRDLSTDTQYF. In DNA, the CDR3 is TGTGCCAGCAGTCGGGACCTCAGCACAGATACGCAGTATTTT.

The chain employs TRBV9 and TRBJ2-5, with TRBD2 matching over 8 bases. The germline gives CDR1 SGDLS, CDR2 YYNGEE. V lost 4 bases to trimming and J lost 7 bases; unmatched junction nucleotides: 12. This CDR3 has 15 amino acids. CDR3 protein: CASSPGLAASWTQYF. The CDR3 region has the DNA TGTGCCAGCAGCCCCGGACTAGCCGCCTCGTGGACCCAGTACTTC.

This clonotype has at least ten counts. The chain uses TRBV3-1 and TRBJ1-2; TRBD1 matches at 7 bases. The CDR3 spans 15 residues. Germline lookup yields CDR1 LGHDT and CDR2 YNNKEL (reference sequence). V shed 0 bases, J shed 3 bases, and the junction held 4 bases outside the gene matches. CDR3 loop: CASSQDPTGDYGYTF. CDR3 DNA: TGTGCCAGCAGCCAAGATCCTACAGGGGACTATGGCTACACCTTC.

This clonotype was found many times. The V gene is TRBV7-2, the J gene TRBJ2-2; D is uncertain. The germline V gene encodes CDR1 SGHTA and CDR2 FQGNSA. CDR3 size: 12 residues. Deletions cut 2 bases from V and 6 bases from J, with 4 bases between. The CDR3 loop is CASSLTAGELFF. The CDR3 DNA reads TGTGCCAGCAGCTTAACAGCCGGGGAGCTGTTTTTT.

This clonotype was observed a handful of times. The chain recombines TRBV4-3 with TRBJ2-7; 14 bases fit TRBD2. CDR1 and CDR2 (germline): LGHNA, YSLEER. The CDR3 consists of 18 residues. Trimming at V came to 0 bases and at J to 6 bases, leaving 10 bases not matched to a gene. The CDR3 DNA follows: TGCGCCAGCAGCCAAGATCGAATGGGACTAGCGGGAGTCGGCGAGCAGTACTTC. Encoded protein: CASSQDRMGLAGVGEQYF.

This clonotype has a count of ten or more. This rearrangement joins TRBV20-1 to TRBJ2-3; 9 positions match TRBD2. The CDR3 runs 14 residues. Losses at the gene ends were 1 base for V and 5 bases for J; bases not matched to a gene: 4. The germline CDR1 and CDR2 sequences are DFQATT and SNEGSKA (reference sequence). CDR3 DNA: TGCAGTGCTAGAGTAGCGGGAGCGATAGATACGCAGTATTTT. This sequence encodes CSARVAGAIDTQYF.

The chain couples TRBV7-8 to TRBJ2-7, with D uncertain. Per germline, CDR1 SGHVS and CDR2 FQNEAQ. Trimming removed 2 bases from V and 8 bases from J, with 7 bases in between. The length of the CDR3 is 11 residues. This chain's CDR3 is CASSLMHKQYF. CDR3 coding DNA: TGTGCCAGCAGCTTAATGCACAAGCAGTACTTC.

This CDR3 is CASSTAGLTDTQYF. In DNA, the CDR3 is TGTGCCAGCTCAACAGCGGGACTCACAGATACGCAGTATTTT. The chain links TRBV18 to TRBJ2-3, with TRBD2 matching over 7 bases. Germline loops: CDR1 KGHSH, CDR2 LQKENI. V dropped 5 bases and J dropped 2; count of bases not matched to a gene: 4. The CDR3 runs to 14 residues.